This T cell receptor beta chain was observed in a study of cytomegalovirus exposure and HLA in healthy donors. PCR used 60 Vbeta primers and 13 Jbeta primers. Profiling relied on immunoSEQ multiplex PCR, and the TCRdb table lists in-frame clones only, not all of them. The sample consists of over 95,000 clones, 70% to 85% of them appearing once. V was pared by 3 bases and J by 6 bases, with 2 bases of the junction left unmatched. The CDR3 extends over 14 amino acids. Germline loops: CDR1 LNHDA, CDR2 SQIVND (reference sequence). This clonotype originated in a woman under 30 in good health and CMV-seronegative. Sequenced material: PBMCs. The chain combines TRBV19 with TRBJ1-2; TRBD1 matches 12 bases. The CDR3 spells CASSMGQGADGYTF. Here the CDR3 DNA reads TGTGCCAGTAGTATGGGACAGGGGGCAGATGGCTACACCTTC.